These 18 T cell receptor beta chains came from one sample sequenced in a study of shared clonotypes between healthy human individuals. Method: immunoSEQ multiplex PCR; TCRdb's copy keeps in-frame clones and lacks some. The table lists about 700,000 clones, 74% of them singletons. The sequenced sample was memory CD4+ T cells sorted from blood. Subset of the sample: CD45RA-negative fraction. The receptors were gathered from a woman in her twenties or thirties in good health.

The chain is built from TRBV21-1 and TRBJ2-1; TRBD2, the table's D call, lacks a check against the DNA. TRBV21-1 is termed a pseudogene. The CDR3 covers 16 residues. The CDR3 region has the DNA TGTGCCAGCAGCAGGACCGGGACTCTCTCCTACAATGAGCAGTTCTTC. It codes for CASSRTGTLSYNEQFF.

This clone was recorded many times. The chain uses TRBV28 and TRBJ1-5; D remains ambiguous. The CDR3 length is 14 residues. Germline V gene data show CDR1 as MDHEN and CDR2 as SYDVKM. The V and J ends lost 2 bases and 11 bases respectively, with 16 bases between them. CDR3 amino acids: CASSLPHLQWAQHF. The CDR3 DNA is TGTGCCAGCAGTTTACCACACCTCCAATGGGCCCAGCATTTT.

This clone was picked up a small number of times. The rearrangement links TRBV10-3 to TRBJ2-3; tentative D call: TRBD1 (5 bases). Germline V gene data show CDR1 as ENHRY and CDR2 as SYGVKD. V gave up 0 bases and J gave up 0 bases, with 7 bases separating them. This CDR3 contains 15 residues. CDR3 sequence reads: CAISESGDSTDTQYF. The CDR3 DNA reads TGTGCCATCAGTGAGTCAGGGGATAGCACAGATACGCAGTATTTT.

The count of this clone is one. In nucleotides, the CDR3 is TGTGCCAGCAGCTTAGTGTCGGGGGAGCAGTACTTC. Protein: CASSLVSGEQYF. The chain links TRBV11-3 to TRBJ2-7, with D possibly TRBD2 on 5 matching bases. The CDR3 has 12 residues. Germline loops: CDR1 SGHNT, CDR2 YENEEA. Trimming took off 1 base at V and 7 bases at J, with 8 bases between the two ends.

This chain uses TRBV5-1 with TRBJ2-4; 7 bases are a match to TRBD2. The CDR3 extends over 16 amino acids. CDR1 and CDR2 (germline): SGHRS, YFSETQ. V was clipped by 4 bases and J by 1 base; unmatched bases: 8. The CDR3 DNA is TGCGCCAGCAGCGGGAGGGCGGGTGTGGCCAAAAACATTCAGTACTTC. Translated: CASSGRAGVAKNIQYF.

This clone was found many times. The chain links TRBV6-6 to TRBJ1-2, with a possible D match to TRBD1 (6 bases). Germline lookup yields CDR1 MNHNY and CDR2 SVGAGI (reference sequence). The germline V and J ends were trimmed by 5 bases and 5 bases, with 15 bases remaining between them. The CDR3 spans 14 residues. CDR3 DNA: TGTGCCAGCAGTATTCAGGGGTCCGCTTATGGCTACACCTTC. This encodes CASSIQGSAYGYTF.

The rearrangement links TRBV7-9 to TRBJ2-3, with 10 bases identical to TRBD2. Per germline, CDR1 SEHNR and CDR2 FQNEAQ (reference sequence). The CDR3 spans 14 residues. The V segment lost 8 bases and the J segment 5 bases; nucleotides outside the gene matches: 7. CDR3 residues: CASLPVAGGDTQYF. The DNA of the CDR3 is TGTGCCAGCCTTCCAGTAGCGGGAGGAGATACGCAGTATTTT.

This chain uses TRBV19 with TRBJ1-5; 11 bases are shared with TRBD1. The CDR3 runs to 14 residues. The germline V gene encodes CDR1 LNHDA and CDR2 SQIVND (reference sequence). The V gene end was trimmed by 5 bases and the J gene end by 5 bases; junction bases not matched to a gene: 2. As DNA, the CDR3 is TGTGCCAGTAGTGGGACAGGGGGGGATCAGCCCCAGCATTTT. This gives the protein CASSGTGGDQPQHF. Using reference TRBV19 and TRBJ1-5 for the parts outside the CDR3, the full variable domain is DGGITQSPKYLFRKEGQNVTLSCEQNLNHDAMYWYRQDPGQGLRLIYYSQIVNDFQKGDIAEGYSVSREKKESFPLTVTSAQKNPTAFYLCASSGTGGDQPQHFGDGTRLSIL.

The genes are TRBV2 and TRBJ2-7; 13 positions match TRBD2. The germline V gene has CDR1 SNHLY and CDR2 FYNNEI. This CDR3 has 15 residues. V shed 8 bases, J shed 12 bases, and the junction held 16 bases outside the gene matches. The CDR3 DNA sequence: TGTGCCAGCCGCATTGGGACTAGCGGGGAACTGTTGGCGTACTTC. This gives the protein CASRIGTSGELLAYF.

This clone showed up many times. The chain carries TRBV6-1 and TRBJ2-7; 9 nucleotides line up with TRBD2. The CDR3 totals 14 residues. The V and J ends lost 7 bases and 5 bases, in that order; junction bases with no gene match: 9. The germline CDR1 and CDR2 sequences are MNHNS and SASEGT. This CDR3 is CASKVTSGPHEQYF. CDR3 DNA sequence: TGTGCCAGCAAAGTCACTAGCGGGCCCCACGAGCAGTACTTC.

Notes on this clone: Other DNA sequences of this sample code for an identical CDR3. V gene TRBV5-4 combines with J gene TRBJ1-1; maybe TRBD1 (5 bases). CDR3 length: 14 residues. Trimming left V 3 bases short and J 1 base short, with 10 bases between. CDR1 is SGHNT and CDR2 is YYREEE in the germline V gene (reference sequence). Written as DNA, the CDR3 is TGTGCCAGCAGCTGGGAGGGGCCGAACACTGAAGCTTTCTTT. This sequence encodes CASSWEGPNTEAFF. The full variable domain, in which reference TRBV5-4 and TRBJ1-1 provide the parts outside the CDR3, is ETGVTQSPTHLIKTRGQQVTLRCSSQSGHNTVSWYQQALGQGPQFIFQYYREEENGRGNFPPRFSGLQFPNYSSELNVNALELDDSALYLCASSWEGPNTEAFFGQGTRLTVV.

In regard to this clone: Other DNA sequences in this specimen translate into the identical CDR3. This chain's CDR3 is CASSPQGGNQPQHF. In DNA, the CDR3 is TGTGCCAGCAGCCCCCAGGGGGGGAATCAGCCCCAGCATTTT. This sequence joins TRBV7-9 and TRBJ1-5; 7 nucleotides align to TRBD1. The CDR3 sequence is 14 residues long. After removal of 5 bases from V and 4 bases from J, the junction contained 5 bases not matched to a gene. Germline V gene data show CDR1 as SEHNR and CDR2 as FQNEAQ (reference sequence).

CDR3 DNA sequence: TGTGCCAGTGGACAGGGTACTAACAATGAGCAGTTCTTC. Amino acids: CASGQGTNNEQFF. The chain uses TRBV2 and TRBJ2-1; 8 nucleotides agree with TRBD1. The germline V gene has CDR1 SNHLY and CDR2 FYNNEI. This CDR3 region has 13 residues. V dropped 9 bases and J dropped 5; count of bases not matched to a gene: 6.

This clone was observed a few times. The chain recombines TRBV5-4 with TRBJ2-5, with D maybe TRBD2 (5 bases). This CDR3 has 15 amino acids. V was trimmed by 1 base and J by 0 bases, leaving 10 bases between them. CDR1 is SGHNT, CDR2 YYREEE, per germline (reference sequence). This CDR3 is CASSLSQRYQETQYF. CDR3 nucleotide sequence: TGTGCCAGCAGCTTGTCCCAGCGGTACCAAGAGACCCAGTACTTC.

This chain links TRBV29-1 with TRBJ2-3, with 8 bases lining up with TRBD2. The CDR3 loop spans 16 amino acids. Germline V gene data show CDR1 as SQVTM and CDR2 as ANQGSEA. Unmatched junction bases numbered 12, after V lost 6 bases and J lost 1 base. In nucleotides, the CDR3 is TGCAGCGTCGTTGGCGGGAGGCTAGGAGGCACAGATACGCAGTATTTT. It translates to CSVVGGRLGGTDTQYF.

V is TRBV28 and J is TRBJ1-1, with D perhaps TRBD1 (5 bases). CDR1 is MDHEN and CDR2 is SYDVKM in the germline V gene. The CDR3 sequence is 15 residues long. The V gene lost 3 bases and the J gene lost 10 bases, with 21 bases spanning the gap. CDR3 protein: CASSLALGPQSGAFF. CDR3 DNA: TGTGCCAGCAGTTTGGCCTTGGGGCCACAATCGGGAGCTTTCTTT.

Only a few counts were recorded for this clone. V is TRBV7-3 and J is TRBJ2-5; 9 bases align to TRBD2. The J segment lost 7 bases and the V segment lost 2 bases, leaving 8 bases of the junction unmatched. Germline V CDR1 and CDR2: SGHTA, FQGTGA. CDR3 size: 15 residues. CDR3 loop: CASSLGSSGTGTQYF. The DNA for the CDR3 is TGTGCCAGCAGCTTAGGGTCTAGCGGGACGGGGACCCAGTACTTC. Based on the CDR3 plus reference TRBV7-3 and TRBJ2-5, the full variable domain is GAGVSQTPSNKVTEKGKYVELRCDPISGHTALYWYRQSLGQGPEFLIYFQGTGAADDSGLPNDRFFAVRPEGSVSTLKIQRTERGDSAVYLCASSLGSSGTGTQYFGPGTRLLVL.

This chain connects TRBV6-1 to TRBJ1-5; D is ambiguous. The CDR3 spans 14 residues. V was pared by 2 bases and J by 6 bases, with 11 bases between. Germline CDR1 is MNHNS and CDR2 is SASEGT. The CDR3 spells CASSESGGPQPQHF. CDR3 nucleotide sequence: TGTGCCAGCAGTGAATCAGGAGGGCCTCAGCCCCAGCATTTT.